The sequence of this T cell receptor (beta chain) was determined in a study of T cell responses to AZD1222 COVID-19 vaccine. This CDR3 is built from 16 residues. The V and J ends lost 3 bases and 4 bases respectively, with 20 bases between them. Germline lookup yields CDR1 SGDLS and CDR2 YYNGEE. This clone was detected a few times. No antigen is known for it. Some clones are missing from TCRdb's copy, which holds only in-frame ones; the method was immunoSEQ multiplex PCR. The sample has some 200,000 clones; 80% to 95% are singletons. Second doses at about 4 or about 12 weeks were pooled. Study-level points and caveats: Females outnumbered males among donors, who were mostly white British; clonal diversity was possibly underestimated. Reports say nearly half of spike-specific TCRs go after unmutated variant regions.

The sequenced sample was peripheral blood, obtained 28 days after the second AZD1222 dose. The source of this sequence is an adult who received the AZD1222 COVID-19 vaccine. The chain combines TRBV9 with TRBJ2-7; D perhaps matches TRBD2 (6 bases). In DNA, the CDR3 is TGTGCCAGCAGCGCCCGAGGCGAAGGGAGGATATACGAGCAGTACTTC. Translated, it gives CASSARGEGRIYEQYF.